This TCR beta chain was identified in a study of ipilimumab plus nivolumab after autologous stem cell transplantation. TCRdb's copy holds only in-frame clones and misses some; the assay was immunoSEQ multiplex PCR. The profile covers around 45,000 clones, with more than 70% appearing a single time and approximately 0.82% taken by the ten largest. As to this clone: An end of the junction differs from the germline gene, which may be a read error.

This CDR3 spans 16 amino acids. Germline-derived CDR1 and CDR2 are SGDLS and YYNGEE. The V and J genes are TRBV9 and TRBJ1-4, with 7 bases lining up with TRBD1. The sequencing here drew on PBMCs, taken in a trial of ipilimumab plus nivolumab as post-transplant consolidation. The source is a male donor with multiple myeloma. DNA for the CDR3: TGTGCCGGCAGCCCCTCGCAAACAGGGGCCCGGGAAAAACTGTTTTTT. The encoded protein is CAGSPSQTGAREKLFF.